This TCR beta chain came from a study of blood T cell repertoires in COVID-19. About the research overall: Acute and convalescent COVID-19 samples came from the United States, Italy and Spain. T cells, B-cell-depleted T cells, or PBMCs supplied cDNA or gDNA.

This clone was recorded once. Study processing details: Nucleated cell counts were estimated from reference gene primer amplification. Repertoires were generated with immunoSEQ multiplex PCR, while TCRdb's copy carries only in-frame clones and drops some. That table gives V, J and clone size, and the DNA gave D and trimming. This table holds 160,000 or so clones, 87% found once. The CDR3 loop spans 15 amino acids. Germline V gives CDR1 MDHEN, CDR2 SYDVKM. Trimming at V came to 5 bases and at J to 6 bases, leaving 7 bases not matched to a gene. This TCR came from a woman between 55 and 75 years old who had recovered from COVID-19. Sequencing was performed on peripheral blood. The chain employs TRBV28 and TRBJ2-1; 10 bases line up with TRBD1. DNA of the CDR3: TGTGCCAGCAGTCTCTGGACAGGGGGTAGCAATGAGCAGTTCTTC. This encodes CASSLWTGGSNEQFF.